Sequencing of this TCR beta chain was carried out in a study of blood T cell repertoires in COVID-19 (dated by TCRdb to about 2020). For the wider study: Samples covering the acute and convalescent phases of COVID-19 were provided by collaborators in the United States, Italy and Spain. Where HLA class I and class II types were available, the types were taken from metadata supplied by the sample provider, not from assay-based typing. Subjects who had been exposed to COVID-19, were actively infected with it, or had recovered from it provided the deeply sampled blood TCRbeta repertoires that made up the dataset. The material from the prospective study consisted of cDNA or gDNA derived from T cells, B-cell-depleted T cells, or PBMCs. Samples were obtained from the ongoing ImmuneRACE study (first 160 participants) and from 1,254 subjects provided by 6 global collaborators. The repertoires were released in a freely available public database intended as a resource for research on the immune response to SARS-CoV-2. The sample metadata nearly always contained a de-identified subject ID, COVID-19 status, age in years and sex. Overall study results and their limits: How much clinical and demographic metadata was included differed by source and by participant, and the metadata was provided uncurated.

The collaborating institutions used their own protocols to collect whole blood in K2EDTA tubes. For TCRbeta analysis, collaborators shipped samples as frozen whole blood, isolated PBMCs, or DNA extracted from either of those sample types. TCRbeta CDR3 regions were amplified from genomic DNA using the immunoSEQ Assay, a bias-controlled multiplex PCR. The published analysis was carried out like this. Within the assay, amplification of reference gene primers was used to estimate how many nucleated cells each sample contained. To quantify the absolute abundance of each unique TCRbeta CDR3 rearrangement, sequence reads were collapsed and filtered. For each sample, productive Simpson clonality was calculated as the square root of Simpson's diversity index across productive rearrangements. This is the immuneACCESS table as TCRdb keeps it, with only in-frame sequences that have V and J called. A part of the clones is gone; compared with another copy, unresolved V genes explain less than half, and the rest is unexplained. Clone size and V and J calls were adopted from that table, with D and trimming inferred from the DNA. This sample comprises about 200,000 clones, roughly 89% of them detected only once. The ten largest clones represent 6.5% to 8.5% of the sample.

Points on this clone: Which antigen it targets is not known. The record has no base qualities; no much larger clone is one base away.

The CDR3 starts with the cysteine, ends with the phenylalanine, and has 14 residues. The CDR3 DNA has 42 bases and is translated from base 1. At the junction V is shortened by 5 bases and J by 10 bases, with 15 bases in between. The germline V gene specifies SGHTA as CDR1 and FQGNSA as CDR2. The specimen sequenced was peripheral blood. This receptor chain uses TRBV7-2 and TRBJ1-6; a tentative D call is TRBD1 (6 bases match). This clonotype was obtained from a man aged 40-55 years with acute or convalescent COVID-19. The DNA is TGTGCCAGCAGCACCGACAGGTCCCGATCACCCCTCCACTTT. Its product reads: CASSTDRSRSPLHF.